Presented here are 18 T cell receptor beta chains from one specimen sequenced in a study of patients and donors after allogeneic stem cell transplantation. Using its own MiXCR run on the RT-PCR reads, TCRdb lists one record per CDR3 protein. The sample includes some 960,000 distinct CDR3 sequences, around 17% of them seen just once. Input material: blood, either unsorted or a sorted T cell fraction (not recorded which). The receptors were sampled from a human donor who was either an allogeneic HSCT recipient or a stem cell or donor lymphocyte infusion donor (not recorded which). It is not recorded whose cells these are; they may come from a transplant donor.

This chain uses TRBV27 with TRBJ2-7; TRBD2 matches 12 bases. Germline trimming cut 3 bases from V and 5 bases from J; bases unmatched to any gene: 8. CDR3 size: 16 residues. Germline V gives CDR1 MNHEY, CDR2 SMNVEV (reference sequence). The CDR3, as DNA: TGTGCCAGCAGTTTGGCGACTAGCGGGAGAAGCGACGAGCAGTACTTC. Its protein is CASSLATSGRSDEQYF.

The CDR3 loop is CASSFAGQKFYNEQFF. DNA of the CDR3: TGTGCCAGCAGCTTCGCCGGACAGAAATTCTACAATGAGCAGTTCTTC. The chain links TRBV11-2 to TRBJ2-1; a possible D gene is TRBD1 (6 bases). Trimming took off 3 bases at V and 3 bases at J, with 15 bases between the two ends. CDR3 length: 16 residues. Germline V gene data show CDR1 as SGHAT and CDR2 as FQNNGV.

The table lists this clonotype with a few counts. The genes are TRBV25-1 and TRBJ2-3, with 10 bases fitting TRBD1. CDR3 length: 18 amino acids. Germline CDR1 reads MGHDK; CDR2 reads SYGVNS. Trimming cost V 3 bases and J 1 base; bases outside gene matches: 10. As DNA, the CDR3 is TGTGCCAGCAGTGACGCTACACCCGGGACAGGGGGCACAGATACGCAGTATTTT. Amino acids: CASSDATPGTGGTDTQYF.

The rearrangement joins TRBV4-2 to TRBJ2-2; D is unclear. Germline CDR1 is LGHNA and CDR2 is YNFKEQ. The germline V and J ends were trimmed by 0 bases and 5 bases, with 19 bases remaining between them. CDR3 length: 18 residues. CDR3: CASSQEAQYGVGTGELFF. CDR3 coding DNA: TGTGCCAGCAGCCAAGAAGCACAGTATGGGGTGGGAACCGGGGAGCTGTTTTTT.

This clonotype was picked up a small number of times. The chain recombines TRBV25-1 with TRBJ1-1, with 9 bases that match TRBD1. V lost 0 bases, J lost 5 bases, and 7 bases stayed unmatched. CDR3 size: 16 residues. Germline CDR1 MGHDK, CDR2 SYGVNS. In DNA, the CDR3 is TGTGCCAGCAGTGAATACGGGGGGACAGGGAGTACTGAAGCTTTCTTT. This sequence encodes CASSEYGGTGSTEAFF.

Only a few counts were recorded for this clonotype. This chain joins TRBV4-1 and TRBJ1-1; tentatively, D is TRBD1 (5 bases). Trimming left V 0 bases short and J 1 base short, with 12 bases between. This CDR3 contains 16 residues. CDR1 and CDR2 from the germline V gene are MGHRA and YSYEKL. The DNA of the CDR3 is TGCGCCAGCAGCCAAGATCCGGGACGGAGGAACACTGAAGCTTTCTTT. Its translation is CASSQDPGRRNTEAFF.

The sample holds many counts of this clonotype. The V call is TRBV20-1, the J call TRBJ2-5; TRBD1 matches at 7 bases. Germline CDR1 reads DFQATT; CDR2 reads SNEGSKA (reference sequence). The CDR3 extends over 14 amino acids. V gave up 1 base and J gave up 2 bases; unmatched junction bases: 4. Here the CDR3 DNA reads TGCAGTGCTAGAGTAGGACAGGCACAAGAGACCCAGTACTTC. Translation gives CSARVGQAQETQYF.

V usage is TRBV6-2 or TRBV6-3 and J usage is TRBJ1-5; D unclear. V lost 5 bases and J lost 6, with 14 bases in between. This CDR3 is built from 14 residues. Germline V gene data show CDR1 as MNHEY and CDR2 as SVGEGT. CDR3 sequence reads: CASSPRGIGQPQHF. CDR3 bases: TGTGCCAGCAGTCCGCGAGGAATCGGTCAGCCCCAGCATTTT.

Here the CDR3 reads CASTSLVHYGYTF. The CDR3 DNA follows: TGTGCCAGCACAAGCTTAGTGCACTATGGCTACACCTTC. This rearrangement joins TRBV7-2 to TRBJ1-2; D ambiguous. The V gene lost 7 bases and the J gene lost 3 bases, with 12 bases spanning the gap. The CDR3 is 13 residues long. Germline V CDR1 and CDR2: SGHTA, FQGNSA.

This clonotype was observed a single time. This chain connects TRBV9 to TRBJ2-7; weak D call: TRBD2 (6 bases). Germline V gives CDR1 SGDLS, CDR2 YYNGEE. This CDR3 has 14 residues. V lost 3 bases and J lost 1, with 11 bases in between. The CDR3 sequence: CASSGVSGSYEQYF. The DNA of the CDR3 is TGTGCCAGCAGCGGGGTTAGCGGATCCTACGAGCAGTACTTC.

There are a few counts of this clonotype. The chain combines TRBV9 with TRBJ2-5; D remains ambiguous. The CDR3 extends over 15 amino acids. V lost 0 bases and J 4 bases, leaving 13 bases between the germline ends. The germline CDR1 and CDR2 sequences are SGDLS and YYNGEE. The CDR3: CASSVALGPAETQYF. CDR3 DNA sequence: TGTGCCAGCAGCGTAGCCTTGGGCCCCGCAGAGACCCAGTACTTC.

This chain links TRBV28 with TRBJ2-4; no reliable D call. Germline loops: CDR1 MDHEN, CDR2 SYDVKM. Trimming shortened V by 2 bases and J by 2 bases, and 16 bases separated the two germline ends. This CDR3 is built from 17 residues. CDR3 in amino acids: CASSLLGTLGSKNIQYF. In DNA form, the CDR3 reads TGTGCCAGCAGTTTACTCGGCACGCTGGGGTCCAAAAACATTCAGTACTTC.

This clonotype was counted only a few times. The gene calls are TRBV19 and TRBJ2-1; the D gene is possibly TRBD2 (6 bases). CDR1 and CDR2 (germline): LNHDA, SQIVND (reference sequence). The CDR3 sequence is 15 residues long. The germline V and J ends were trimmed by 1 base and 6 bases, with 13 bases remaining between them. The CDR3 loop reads CASSIAEAGSNEQFF. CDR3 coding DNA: TGTGCCAGTAGTATAGCCGAGGCGGGGTCCAATGAGCAGTTCTTC.

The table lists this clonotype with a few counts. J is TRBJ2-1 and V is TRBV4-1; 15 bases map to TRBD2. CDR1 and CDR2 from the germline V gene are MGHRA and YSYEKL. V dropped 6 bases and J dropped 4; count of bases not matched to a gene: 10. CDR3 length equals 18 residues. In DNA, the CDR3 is TGCGCCAGCAGTCCGACTGGGACTAGCGGGAGGCCTTACAATGAGCAGTTCTTC. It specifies CASSPTGTSGRPYNEQFF.

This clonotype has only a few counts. CDR3 sequence reads: CASSLVGGNGNTIYF. Written as DNA, the CDR3 is TGCGCCAGCAGCTTGGTTGGGGGAAATGGAAACACCATATATTTT. The V gene is TRBV5-1, the J gene TRBJ1-3, with a tentative D call TRBD1 (5 bases). Germline V gives CDR1 SGHRS, CDR2 YFSETQ. V lost 0 bases and J lost 3, with 10 bases in between. This CDR3 comprises 15 residues.

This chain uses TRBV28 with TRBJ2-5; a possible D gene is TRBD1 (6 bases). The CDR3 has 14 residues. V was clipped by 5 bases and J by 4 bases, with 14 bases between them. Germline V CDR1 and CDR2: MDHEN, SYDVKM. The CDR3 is CASSTRWGRETQYF. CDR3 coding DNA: TGTGCCAGCAGTACTCGGTGGGGGCGAGAGACCCAGTACTTC.

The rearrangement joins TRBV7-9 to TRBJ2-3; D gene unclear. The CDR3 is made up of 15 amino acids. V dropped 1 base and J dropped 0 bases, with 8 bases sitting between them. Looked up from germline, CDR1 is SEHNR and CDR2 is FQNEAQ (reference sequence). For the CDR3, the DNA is TGTGCCAGCAGCTTAGAGAAATCTAGCACAGATACGCAGTATTTT. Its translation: CASSLEKSSTDTQYF. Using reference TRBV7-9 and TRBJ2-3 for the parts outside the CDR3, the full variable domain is DTGVSQNPRHKITKRGQNVTFRCDPISEHNRLYWYRQTLGQGPEFLTYFQNEAQLEKSRLLSDRFSAERPKGSFSTLEIQRTEQGDSAMYLCASSLEKSSTDTQYFGPGTRLTVL.

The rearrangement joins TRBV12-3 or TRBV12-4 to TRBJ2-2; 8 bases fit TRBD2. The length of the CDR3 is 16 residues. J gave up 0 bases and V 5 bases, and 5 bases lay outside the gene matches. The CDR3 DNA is TGTGCCAGCAGTCCCCCGGGGGGGGCGAACACCGGGGAGCTGTTTTTT. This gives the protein CASSPPGGANTGELFF.